Following are 17 T cell receptor beta chains from one sample sequenced in a study of cytomegalovirus exposure and HLA in healthy donors. PCR employed 60 Vbeta and 13 Jbeta primers. Only in-frame clones appear in the TCRdb table, and some are missing; sequencing was by immunoSEQ multiplex PCR. This repertoire shows more than 150,000 clones, around 80% found once; its top ten account for about 1.5%. The material sequenced was PBMCs. Receptors originate from a man aged 18 to 30 in good health and CMV-seronegative.

The V gene is TRBV7-6, the J gene TRBJ2-7, with D maybe TRBD2 (6 bases). Looked up from germline, CDR1 is SGHVS and CDR2 is FNYEAQ. The CDR3 extends over 14 amino acids. The V end was cut by 2 bases, the J end by 5 bases, with 13 bases between. The CDR3, as DNA: TGTGCCAGCAGCTTAATGGGGGGATTGGACGAGCAGTACTTC. It codes for CASSLMGGLDEQYF.

This clone was counted only a few times. V is TRBV30 and J is TRBJ1-2; D is ambiguous. V dropped 3 bases and J dropped 6 bases, with 14 bases sitting between them. Per germline, CDR1 GTSNPN and CDR2 SVGIG (reference sequence). This CDR3 comprises 13 residues. The CDR3 sequence is CAWRPTLIDGYTF. The CDR3 DNA reads as TGTGCCTGGAGACCCACTCTTATCGATGGCTACACCTTC.

The gene calls are TRBV5-1 and TRBJ1-3; 7 bases align to TRBD1. After removal of 4 bases from V and 1 base from J, the junction contained 5 bases not matched to a gene. This CDR3 has 15 amino acids. From germline, CDR1 is SGHRS and CDR2 YFSETQ. The CDR3 coding sequence is TGCGCCAGCAGCCGCGGGACAGAGTCTGGAAACACCATATATTTT. Protein sequence: CASSRGTESGNTIYF.

The V call is TRBV12-5, the J call TRBJ2-1, with 8 positions matching TRBD1. V trimming: 1 base; J trimming: 7 bases; junction bases outside the gene matches: 9. Per the germline V gene, CDR1 is LGHNT and CDR2 is FRNRAP. The CDR3 is 16 residues long. Written as DNA, the CDR3 is TGTGCTAGTGGTTTGGGCGGGACAGGTAGGTTAAATGAGCAGTTCTTC. Amino acids: CASGLGGTGRLNEQFF.

The chain is built from TRBV5-4 and TRBJ1-1, with 7 bases that match TRBD1. Germline V gives CDR1 SGHNT, CDR2 YYREEE (reference sequence). The CDR3 consists of 15 residues. The ends lost 2 bases at V and 2 bases at J; junction bases unmatched: 6. The CDR3 DNA reads TGTGCCAGCAGCTTAAGAACAGGGGTTAACACTGAAGCTTTCTTT. The encoded protein is CASSLRTGVNTEAFF.

With regard to this clone: One end of the junction varies from germline; a read error may be responsible. V gene TRBV2 combines with J gene TRBJ2-7; D is perhaps TRBD2 (6 bases). There are 15 residues in the CDR3. Germline V gene data show CDR1 as SNHLY and CDR2 as FYNNEI. CDR3: CASSGRAKSLYEQCF. The CDR3 nucleotides read TGTGCCAGCAGTGGGAGGGCTAAGTCACTCTACGAGCAGTGCTTC.

This clone was detected only once. This chain connects TRBV6-1 to TRBJ2-7; D is uncertain. From germline, CDR1 is MNHNS and CDR2 SASEGT. The CDR3 length is 12 residues. The V end was cut by 3 bases, the J end by 3 bases, with 6 bases between. The CDR3, as DNA: TGTGCCAGCAGTGACAGGCGCTACGAGCAGTACTTC. Its translation: CASSDRRYEQYF.

J is TRBJ1-4 and V is TRBV4-3; the match to TRBD1 covers 9 bases. After removal of 5 bases from V and 7 bases from J, the junction contained 8 bases not matched to a gene. CDR1 and CDR2 (germline): LGHNA, YSLEER. The CDR3 extends over 15 amino acids. As DNA, the CDR3 is TGCGCCAGCAGCTTTACCGGGACAGGGTCTGAAAAACTGTTTTTT. Amino acid sequence: CASSFTGTGSEKLFF.

A word on this clone: The junction and the germline gene differ at one end; a read error may be behind it. The rearrangement links TRBV7-9 to TRBJ2-5; 8 bases fit TRBD1. The J call is uncertain, as TRBJ2-7 better fits the DNA end. This CDR3 has 17 amino acids. Germline CDR1 and CDR2: SEHNR and FQNEAQ (reference sequence). Here the CDR3 reads CSSSFGQGGGGNYEQYF. The CDR3 DNA is TGTTCCAGCAGTTTCGGACAGGGAGGAGGGGGGAACTACGAGCAGTACTTC.

This chain connects TRBV27 to TRBJ2-2; tentatively, D is TRBD1 (6 bases). Germline-derived CDR1 and CDR2 are MNHEY and SMNVEV (reference sequence). This CDR3 comprises 18 residues. V lost 5 bases, J lost 4 bases, and 23 bases lay in between. The CDR3, as DNA: TGTGCCAGCAGTCCCCTTACGTTGGACAGCTCAGGCACCGGGGAGCTGTTTTTT. Protein: CASSPLTLDSSGTGELFF.

The chain recombines TRBV4-3 with TRBJ1-2, with D unresolved. Germline V CDR1 and CDR2: LGHNA, YSLEER. With 1 base removed from V and 3 bases from J, the gap between germline ends came to 12 bases. The CDR3 is 15 residues long. This chain's CDR3 is CASSQGPNTDYGYTF. In nucleotides, the CDR3 is TGCGCCAGCAGCCAAGGCCCCAATACGGACTATGGCTACACCTTC.

The chain employs TRBV29-1 and TRBJ1-2; TRBD1 matches at 9 bases. The CDR3 contains 13 residues. Germline V CDR1 and CDR2: SQVTM, ANQGSEA. The CDR3 DNA reads as TGCAGTGCCGGGACAGGGCTCGCCTATGGCTACACCTTC. Translation gives CSAGTGLAYGYTF.

V and J are TRBV7-8 and TRBJ2-2, with TRBD2 as a possible D gene (5 bases). The CDR3 totals 17 residues. CDR1 SGHVS and CDR2 FQNEAQ come from the germline V gene. V was clipped by 2 bases and J by 1 base, with 14 bases between them. The CDR3 is CASSLILDGVNTGELFF. CDR3 nucleotides: TGTGCCAGCAGCTTAATCCTAGACGGGGTGAACACCGGGGAGCTGTTTTTT.

This chain uses TRBV28 with TRBJ1-2, with 7 bases identical to TRBD1. Per the germline V gene, CDR1 is MDHEN and CDR2 is SYDVKM. V gave up 6 bases and J gave up 5 bases; unmatched junction bases: 9. The CDR3 runs 14 residues. The CDR3 region is CASSPPTGYYGYTF. The CDR3 DNA follows: TGTGCCAGCAGCCCGCCGACAGGGTATTATGGCTACACCTTC.

J is TRBJ2-1 and V is TRBV29-1; D is ambiguous. V lost 6 bases, J lost 5 bases, and 5 bases lay in between. This CDR3 region has 10 residues. Germline V gives CDR1 SQVTM, CDR2 ANQGSEA. The CDR3 sequence: CSVGDNEQFF. In nucleotides, the CDR3 is TGCAGCGTCGGAGACAATGAGCAGTTCTTC.

Note on this clone: The identical CDR3 is also encoded by other nucleotide sequences in the sample. The chain employs TRBV30 and TRBJ2-5; maybe TRBD2 (5 bases). The CDR3 is 12 amino acids. The germline gives CDR1 GTSNPN, CDR2 SVGIG (reference sequence). Deletions cut 0 bases from V and 5 bases from J, with 7 bases between. The CDR3 nucleotides read TGTGCCTGGAGTGTATCGGGGGAGACCCAGTACTTC. Its translation: CAWSVSGETQYF.

This rearrangement joins TRBV5-1 to TRBJ2-2; possibly TRBD2 for D (5 bases). Per the germline V gene, CDR1 is SGHRS and CDR2 is YFSETQ. The CDR3 length is 15 residues. Trimming stripped 4 bases from V and 2 bases from J, with 12 bases between. The CDR3 spells CASSPSRSNTGELFF. The CDR3 bases are TGCGCCAGCAGCCCTAGCCGGTCAAACACCGGGGAGCTGTTTTTT.